This entry lists 18 T cell receptor beta chains sequenced from one sample in a study of OX40 agonist ivuxolimab in advanced cancers. Assay: immunoSEQ multiplex PCR; the TCRdb copy retains only in-frame clones and omits some. The table includes under 85,000 clones, roughly 90% detected once. Sequencing was performed on CD4+ or CD8+ T cells sorted from blood, taken in a trial of the OX40 agonist ivuxolimab. The receptors derive from an adult with an advanced solid tumor such as melanoma, head and neck, liver or kidney cancer.

V gene TRBV5-1 combines with J gene TRBJ2-1; 14 bases agree with TRBD2. The CDR3 sequence is 14 residues long. Germline-derived CDR1 and CDR2 are SGHRS and YFSETQ. The ends lost 2 bases at V and 10 bases at J; junction bases unmatched: 2. The DNA of the CDR3 is TGCGCCAGCAGCTTCGGGACTAGCGGGAGCGAGCAGTTCTTC. Protein: CASSFGTSGSEQFF.

The CDR3 DNA follows: TGTGCCAGCAGCCATGGGAGACTAGCTCTAAAGTTCTTC. Encoded protein: CASSHGRLALKFF. This chain joins TRBV4-2 and TRBJ2-1; 7 bases agree with TRBD2. Trimming at V came to 3 bases and at J to 14 bases, leaving 10 bases not matched to a gene. Germline CDR1 is LGHNA and CDR2 is YNFKEQ. The CDR3 extends over 13 amino acids.

Points on this clone: Other DNA variants within this sample encode the same CDR3. The gene calls are TRBV7-2 and TRBJ2-2; D is uncertain. Germline V gene sequence: CDR1 SGHTA, CDR2 FQGNSA. The V end lost 1 base, the J end lost 5 bases, and 8 bases lay between the germline ends. This CDR3 contains 14 residues. The CDR3 is CASSLGQNTGELFF. CDR3 DNA sequence: TGTGCCAGCAGCTTAGGACAAAATACCGGGGAGCTGTTTTTT.

The rearrangement uses TRBV7-6 and TRBJ2-1; 9 nucleotides align to TRBD2. The CDR3 length is 16 residues. Per germline, CDR1 SGHVS and CDR2 FNYEAQ. Trimming took 3 bases from V and 5 from J; bases not matched to a gene: 8. CDR3: CASSLRSTSGHNEQFF. CDR3 in DNA: TGTGCCAGCAGCTTGAGATCAACTAGCGGGCACAATGAGCAGTTCTTC.

The count of this clone is one. The chain carries TRBV6-6 and TRBJ2-7; TRBD2 aligns across 11 bases. The CDR3 totals 13 residues. Germline CDR1 and CDR2: MNHNY and SVGAGI (reference sequence). J was trimmed by 6 bases and V by 4 bases; bases with no gene match: 2. CDR3 region: CASSFGLAGEQYF. For the CDR3, the DNA is TGTGCCAGCAGTTTCGGACTAGCGGGCGAGCAGTACTTC.

This clone has just a few counts. This sequence joins TRBV6-5 and TRBJ1-5; possibly TRBD1 for D (6 bases). Germline V gene data show CDR1 as MNHEY and CDR2 as SVGAGI. CDR3 length equals 13 residues. Trimming removed 5 bases at V and 4 bases at J, with 9 bases between. The DNA of the CDR3 is TGTGCCAGCAGTAACAGGGTAAATCAGCCCCAGCATTTT. Translating gives CASSNRVNQPQHF.

The J gene is TRBJ1-4, the V gene TRBV4-2, with D unresolved. V was trimmed by 2 bases and J by 2 bases, leaving 9 bases between them. Germline V gene data show CDR1 as LGHNA and CDR2 as YNFKEQ. This CDR3 contains 15 residues. Here the CDR3 DNA reads TGTGCCAGCAGCCAAAACATGAGGACTAATGAAAAACTGTTTTTT. It yields the protein CASSQNMRTNEKLFF.

This chain links TRBV28 with TRBJ1-2; 8 bases match TRBD1. V was pared by 6 bases and J by 0 bases, with 3 bases of the junction left unmatched. Germline CDR1 and CDR2: MDHEN and SYDVKM. This CDR3 contains 14 residues. CDR3 coding DNA: TGTGCCAGCAGGAACAGGGGGGCTAACTATGGCTACACCTTC. It translates to CASRNRGANYGYTF.

The V call is TRBV18, the J call TRBJ1-2; the D gene is possibly TRBD1 (6 bases). Germline V lookup: CDR1 KGHSH, CDR2 LQKENI. CDR3 size: 14 residues. V was shortened by 1 base and J by 8 bases, with 14 bases between the two germline ends. Here the CDR3 DNA reads TGTGCCAGCTCACCACTGGGGGCAGGAGAAGGCTACACCTTC. Protein: CASSPLGAGEGYTF.

This chain connects TRBV7-2 to TRBJ1-1; 12 bases fit TRBD1. Germline-derived CDR1 and CDR2 are SGHTA and FQGNSA. The CDR3 sequence is 14 residues long. After removal of 9 bases from V and 5 bases from J, the junction contained 7 bases not matched to a gene. CDR3 DNA sequence: TGTGCCAGTCGAAGGGACAGGGGGCCAACTGAAGCTTTCTTT. This encodes CASRRDRGPTEAFF.

The V and J genes are TRBV6-1 and TRBJ2-3; tentative D call: TRBD2 (6 bases). Germline assignment: CDR1 MNHNS and CDR2 SASEGT. This CDR3 is built from 13 residues. Trimming took off 2 bases at V and 8 bases at J, with 11 bases between the two ends. The CDR3 DNA reads TGTGCCAGCAGTGAACCGGCAGCGGGTACGCAGTATTTT. This encodes CASSEPAAGTQYF.

The chain recombines TRBV2 with TRBJ2-6; maybe TRBD1 (7 bases). This CDR3 is 15 amino acids long. V dropped 6 bases and J dropped 1 base, with 10 bases sitting between them. Germline lookup yields CDR1 SNHLY and CDR2 FYNNEI. The DNA for the CDR3 is TGTGCCAGCAGGACAGGGAGGTCTGGGGCCAACGTCCTGACTTTC. This sequence encodes CASRTGRSGANVLTF.

The chain joins TRBV2 to TRBJ2-3; a possible D gene is TRBD2 (6 bases). This CDR3 contains 14 residues. Trimming removed 6 bases from V and 1 base from J, with 11 bases in between. The germline V gene encodes CDR1 SNHLY and CDR2 FYNNEI. The CDR3 protein is CASRLAGRTDTQYF. The CDR3 coding sequence is TGTGCCAGCAGACTGGCGGGACGCACAGATACGCAGTATTTT.

This chain links TRBV5-1 with TRBJ2-2, with a tentative D call TRBD2 (5 bases). Germline values: CDR1 SGHRS, CDR2 YFSETQ. Trimming took 2 bases from V and 3 from J, leaving 8 bases between them. This CDR3 is built from 14 residues. The CDR3 DNA reads TGCGCCAGCAGCTTTGAGGGTTACACCGGGGAGCTGTTTTTT. It specifies CASSFEGYTGELFF.

J is TRBJ2-7 and V is TRBV28; 9 nucleotides match TRBD1. This CDR3 is 15 amino acids long. The germline V gene encodes CDR1 MDHEN and CDR2 SYDVKM. After removal of 7 bases from V and 2 bases from J, the junction contained 9 bases not matched to a gene. CDR3 in DNA: TGTGCCAGCACCAAAGAAGGGACAGGGACCTACGAGCAGTACTTC. Translation gives CASTKEGTGTYEQYF. The variable domain in full, with the rest retrieved from reference TRBV28 and TRBJ2-7, is DVKVTQSSRYLVKRTGEKVFLECVQDMDHENMFWYRQDPGLGLRLIYFSYDVKMKEKGDIPEGYSVSREKKERFSLILESASTNQTSMYLCASTKEGTGTYEQYFGPGTRLTVT.

The chain uses TRBV27 and TRBJ2-1; D ambiguous. Germline CDR1 MNHEY, CDR2 SMNVEV (reference sequence). This CDR3 contains 15 residues. V lost 10 bases and J lost 4, with 20 bases in between. CDR3 residues: CATKETSTGYNEQFF. In DNA form, the CDR3 reads TGTGCCACCAAAGAAACTTCGACTGGGTACAATGAGCAGTTCTTC.

CDR3 residues: CAISLAGGSSYNEQFF. The CDR3 DNA follows: TGTGCCATCAGTCTAGCGGGGGGCAGCTCCTACAATGAGCAGTTCTTC. This rearrangement joins TRBV10-3 to TRBJ2-1; 11 nucleotides match TRBD2. This CDR3 is built from 16 residues. The trim removed 5 bases at V and 0 bases at J, leaving 3 bases unmatched. The germline CDR1 and CDR2 sequences are ENHRY and SYGVKD.

The V and J genes are TRBV2 and TRBJ2-1; 8 bases fit TRBD1. V trimming: 0 bases; J trimming: 8 bases; junction bases outside the gene matches: 9. Germline V lookup: CDR1 SNHLY, CDR2 FYNNEI. CDR3 length: 16 amino acids. The CDR3 DNA follows: TGTGCCAGCAGTGAAGCTAGACAGGGGTTTTTGTATGAGCAGTTCTTC. Translation: CASSEARQGFLYEQFF.